This TCR beta chain was documented in a study of blood T cell repertoires in COVID-19. Study-wide background: Donors in the United States, Italy and Spain gave samples during acute or convalescent COVID-19. T cells, B-cell-depleted T cells, or PBMCs supplied cDNA or gDNA.

The CDR3 runs 12 residues. V lost 1 base and J 4 bases, leaving 5 bases between the germline ends. Germline CDR1 and CDR2: SGHRS and YFSETQ. Data came from immunoSEQ multiplex PCR; TCRdb stores just in-frame clones and leaves some out. The table lists 180,000 or so clones, around 85% of them singletons. The chain couples TRBV5-1 to TRBJ1-1; D is uncertain. This clonotype was obtained from a woman aged 55-69 years with acute or convalescent COVID-19. What was sequenced was peripheral blood. The chain's CDR3 is CASSLYGTEAFF. For the CDR3, the DNA is TGCGCCAGCAGCTTGTACGGCACTGAAGCTTTCTTT.